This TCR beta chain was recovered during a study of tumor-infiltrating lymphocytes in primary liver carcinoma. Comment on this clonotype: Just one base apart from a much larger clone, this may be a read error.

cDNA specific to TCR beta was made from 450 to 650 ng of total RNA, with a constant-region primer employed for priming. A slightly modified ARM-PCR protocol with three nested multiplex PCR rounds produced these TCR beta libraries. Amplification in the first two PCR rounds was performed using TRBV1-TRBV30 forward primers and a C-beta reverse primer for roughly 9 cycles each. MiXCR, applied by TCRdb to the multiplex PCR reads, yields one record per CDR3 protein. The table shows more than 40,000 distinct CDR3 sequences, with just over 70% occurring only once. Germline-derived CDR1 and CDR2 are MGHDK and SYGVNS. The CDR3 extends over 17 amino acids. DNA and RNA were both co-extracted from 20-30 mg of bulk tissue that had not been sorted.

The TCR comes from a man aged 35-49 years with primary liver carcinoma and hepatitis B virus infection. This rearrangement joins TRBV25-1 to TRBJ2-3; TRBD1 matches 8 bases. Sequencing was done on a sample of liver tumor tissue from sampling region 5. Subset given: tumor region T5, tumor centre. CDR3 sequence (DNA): TGTGCCAGCACCCAACCGCGGGACAGGCTTAGCATAGATACGCAGTATTTT. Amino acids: CASTQPRDRLSIDTQYF.